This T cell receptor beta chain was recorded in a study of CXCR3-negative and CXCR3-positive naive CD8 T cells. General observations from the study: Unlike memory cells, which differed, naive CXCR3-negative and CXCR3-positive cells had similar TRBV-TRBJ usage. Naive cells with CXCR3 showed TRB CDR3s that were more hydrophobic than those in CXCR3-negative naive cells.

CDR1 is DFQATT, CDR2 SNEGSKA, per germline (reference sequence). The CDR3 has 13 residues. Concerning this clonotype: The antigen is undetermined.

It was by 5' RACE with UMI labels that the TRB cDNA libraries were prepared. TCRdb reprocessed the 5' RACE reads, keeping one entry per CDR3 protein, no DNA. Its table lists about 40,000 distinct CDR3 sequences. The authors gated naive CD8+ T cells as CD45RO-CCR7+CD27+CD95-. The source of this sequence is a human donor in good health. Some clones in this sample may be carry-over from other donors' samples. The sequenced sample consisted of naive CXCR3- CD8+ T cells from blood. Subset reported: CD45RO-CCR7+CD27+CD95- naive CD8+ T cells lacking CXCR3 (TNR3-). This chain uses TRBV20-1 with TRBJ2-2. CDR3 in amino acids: CSARAPNTGELFF.